Sequencing of this T cell receptor beta chain was carried out in a study of regulatory T cells in long-lasting Graves disease. Study-level findings and limits: Persistent disease showed a preference for TRBV28, TRBJ1-2 and TRBJ2-5.

CDR3 regions were amplified by Arm-PCR using iRepertoire HTBI primers to build TCR beta libraries. MiXCR, run by TCRdb on the multiplex PCR reads, gives a single entry per CDR3 protein. Altogether some 500,000 distinct CDR3 sequences are present, approximately 15% being singletons, with the ten largest covering roughly a tenth. The time point is: newly diagnosed GD, antithyroid drugs for less than 3 months. Following extraction of RNA from PBMCs, that RNA was used to make the TCR library. In its sample, this clonotype was seen a few times. Its cognate antigen is unknown. CDR1 and CDR2 from the germline V gene are LNHNV and YYDKDF (reference sequence). Trimming took 5 bases from V and 3 from J; bases not matched to a gene: 18. The CDR3 covers 19 residues. This same sample was also taken into another study, of T cells in Graves' hyperthyroidism and ophthalmopathy. That paper adds: The TCR CDR3 was amplified in a first-round RT-PCR using the HTBI primer set.

The clonotype originates from a man aged 25 to 40 with Graves disease. The sequenced sample was peripheral blood mononuclear cells (PBMCs), obtained at new diagnosis, from a patient treated with antithyroid drugs. The rearrangement joins TRBV15 to TRBJ2-5, with 10 bases lining up with TRBD1. The CDR3 sequence is CATSQLGAIGQGGKETQYF. The CDR3, as DNA: TGTGCCACCAGCCAATTAGGCGCGATCGGACAGGGGGGAAAAGAGACCCAGTACTTC.